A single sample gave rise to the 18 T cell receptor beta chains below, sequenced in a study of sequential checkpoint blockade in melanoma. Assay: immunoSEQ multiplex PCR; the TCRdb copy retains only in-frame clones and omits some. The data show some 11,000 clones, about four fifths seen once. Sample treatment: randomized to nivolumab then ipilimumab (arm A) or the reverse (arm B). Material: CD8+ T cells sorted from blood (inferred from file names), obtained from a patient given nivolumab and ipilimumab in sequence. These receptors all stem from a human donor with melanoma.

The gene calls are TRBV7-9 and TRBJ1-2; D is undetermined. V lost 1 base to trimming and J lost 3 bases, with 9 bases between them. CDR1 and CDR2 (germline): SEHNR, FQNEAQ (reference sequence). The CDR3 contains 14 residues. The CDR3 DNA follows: TGTGCCAGCAGCTTAGACCCCCGGTACTATGGCTACACCTTC. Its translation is CASSLDPRYYGYTF.

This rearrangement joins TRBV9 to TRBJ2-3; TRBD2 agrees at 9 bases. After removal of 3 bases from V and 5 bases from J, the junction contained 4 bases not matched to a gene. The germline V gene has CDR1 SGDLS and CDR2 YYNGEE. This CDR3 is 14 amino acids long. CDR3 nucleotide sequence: TGTGCCAGCAGCGCTAGCGGGACCGGAGATACGCAGTATTTT. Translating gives CASSASGTGDTQYF. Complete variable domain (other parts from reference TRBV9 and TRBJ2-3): DSGVTQTPKHLITATGQRVTLRCSPRSGDLSVYWYQQSLDQGLQFLIQYYNGEERAKGNILERFSAQQFPDLHSELNLSSLELGDSALYFCASSASGTGDTQYFGPGTRLTVL.

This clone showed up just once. The chain's CDR3 is CASSIGTPGSYEQYF. Written as DNA, the CDR3 is TGTGCCAGTAGTATCGGTACCCCCGGTTCCTACGAGCAGTACTTC. The V call is TRBV19, the J call TRBJ2-7; no clear D. CDR3 length: 15 residues. V was pared by 3 bases and J by 1 base, with 13 bases between. The germline V gene encodes CDR1 LNHDA and CDR2 SQIVND (reference sequence).

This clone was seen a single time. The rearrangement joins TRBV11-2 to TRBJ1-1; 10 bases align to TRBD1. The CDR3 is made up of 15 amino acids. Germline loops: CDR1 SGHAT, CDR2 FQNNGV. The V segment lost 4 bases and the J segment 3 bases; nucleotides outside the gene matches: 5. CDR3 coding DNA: TGTGCCAGCAGCTACGGGACAGGGGAATACACTGAAGCTTTCTTT. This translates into CASSYGTGEYTEAFF.

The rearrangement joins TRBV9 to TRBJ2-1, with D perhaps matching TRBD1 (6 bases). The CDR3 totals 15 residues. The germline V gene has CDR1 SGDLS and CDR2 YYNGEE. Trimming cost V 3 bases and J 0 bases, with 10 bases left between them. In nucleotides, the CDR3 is TGTGCCAGCAGCGCAAACAGGGCCTCCTACAATGAGCAGTTCTTC. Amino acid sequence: CASSANRASYNEQFF.

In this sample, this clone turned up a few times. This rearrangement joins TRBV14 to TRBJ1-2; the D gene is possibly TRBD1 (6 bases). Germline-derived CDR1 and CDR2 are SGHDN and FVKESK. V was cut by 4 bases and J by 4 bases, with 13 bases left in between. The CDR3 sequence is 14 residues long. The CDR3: CASSPWGGLYGYTF. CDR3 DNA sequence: TGTGCCAGCAGCCCGTGGGGGGGGCTCTATGGCTACACCTTC.

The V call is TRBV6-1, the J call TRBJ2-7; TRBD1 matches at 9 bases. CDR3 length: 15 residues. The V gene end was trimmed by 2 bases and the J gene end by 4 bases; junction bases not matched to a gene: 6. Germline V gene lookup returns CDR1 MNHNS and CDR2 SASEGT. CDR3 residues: CASSEFGTGIYEQYF. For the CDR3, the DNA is TGTGCCAGCAGTGAATTCGGGACAGGGATTTACGAGCAGTACTTC.

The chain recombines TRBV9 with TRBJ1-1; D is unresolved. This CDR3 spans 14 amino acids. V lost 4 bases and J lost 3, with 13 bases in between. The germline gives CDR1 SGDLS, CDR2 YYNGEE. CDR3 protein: CASSPGVSDTEAFF. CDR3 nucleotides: TGTGCCAGCAGCCCCGGGGTTTCTGACACTGAAGCTTTCTTT.

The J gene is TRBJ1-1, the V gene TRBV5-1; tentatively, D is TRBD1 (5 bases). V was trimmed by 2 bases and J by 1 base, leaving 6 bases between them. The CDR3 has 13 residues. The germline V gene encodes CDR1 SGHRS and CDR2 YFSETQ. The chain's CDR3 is CASSFQGNTEAFF. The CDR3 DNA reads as TGCGCCAGCAGCTTTCAGGGGAACACTGAAGCTTTCTTT.

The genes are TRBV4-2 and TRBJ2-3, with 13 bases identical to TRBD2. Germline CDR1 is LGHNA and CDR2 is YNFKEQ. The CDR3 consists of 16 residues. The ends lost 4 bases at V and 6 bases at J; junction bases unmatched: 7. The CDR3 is CASSRTSGGGSDTQYF. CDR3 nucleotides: TGTGCCAGCAGCCGGACTAGCGGGGGCGGGTCGGATACGCAGTATTTT.

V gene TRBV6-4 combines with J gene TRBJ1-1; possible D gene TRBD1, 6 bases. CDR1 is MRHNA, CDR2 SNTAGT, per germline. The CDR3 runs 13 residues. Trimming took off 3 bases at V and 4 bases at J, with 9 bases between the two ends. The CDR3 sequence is CASSEGAATEAFF. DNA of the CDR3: TGTGCCAGCAGTGAGGGGGCAGCCACTGAAGCTTTCTTT.

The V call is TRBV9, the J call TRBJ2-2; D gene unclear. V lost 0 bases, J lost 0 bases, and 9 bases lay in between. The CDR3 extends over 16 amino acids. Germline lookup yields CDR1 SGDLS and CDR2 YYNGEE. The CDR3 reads CASSVVQYPNTGELFF. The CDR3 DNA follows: TGTGCCAGCAGCGTAGTTCAGTACCCGAACACCGGGGAGCTGTTTTTT.

CDR3 nucleotides: TGTGCCAGTAGTGCAAGCGGGGGGCCCTCCTACGAGCAGTACTTC. Translated: CASSASGGPSYEQYF. J is TRBJ2-7 and V is TRBV19, with 9 bases fitting TRBD2. The CDR3 totals 15 residues. J lost 0 bases, V lost 5 bases, and 5 bases had no gene match. CDR1 is LNHDA and CDR2 is SQIVND in the germline V gene (reference sequence).

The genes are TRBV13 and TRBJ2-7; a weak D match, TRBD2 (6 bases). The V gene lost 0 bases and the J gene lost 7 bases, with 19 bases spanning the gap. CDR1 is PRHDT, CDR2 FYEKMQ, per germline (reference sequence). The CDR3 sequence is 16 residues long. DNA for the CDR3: TGTGCCAGCAGCTTAGGGTTGGCGGGACCATCCGGGGAGCAGTACTTC. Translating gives CASSLGLAGPSGEQYF.

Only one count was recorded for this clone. DNA of the CDR3: TGTGCCAGCAGTTCCCAAGGACAGGTCTTCCCCTATGGCTACACCTTC. As protein: CASSSQGQVFPYGYTF. This sequence joins TRBV28 and TRBJ1-2; TRBD1 agrees at 7 bases. Germline CDR1 and CDR2: MDHEN and SYDVKM. The CDR3 length is 16 residues. V lost 4 bases, J lost 4 bases, and 12 bases stayed unmatched.

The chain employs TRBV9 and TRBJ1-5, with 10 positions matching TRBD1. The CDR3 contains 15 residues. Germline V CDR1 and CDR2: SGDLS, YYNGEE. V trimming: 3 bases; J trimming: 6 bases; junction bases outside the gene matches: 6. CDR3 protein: CASSATGGPFQPQHF. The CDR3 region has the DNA TGTGCCAGCAGCGCGACAGGGGGCCCCTTTCAGCCCCAGCATTTT. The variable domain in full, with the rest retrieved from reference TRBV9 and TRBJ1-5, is DSGVTQTPKHLITATGQRVTLRCSPRSGDLSVYWYQQSLDQGLQFLIQYYNGEERAKGNILERFSAQQFPDLHSELNLSSLELGDSALYFCASSATGGPFQPQHFGDGTRLSIL.

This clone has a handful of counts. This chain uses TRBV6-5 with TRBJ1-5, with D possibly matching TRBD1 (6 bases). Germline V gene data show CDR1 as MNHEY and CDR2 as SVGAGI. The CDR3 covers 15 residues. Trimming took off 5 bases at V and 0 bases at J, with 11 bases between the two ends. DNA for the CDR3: TGTGCCAGCAGTGTCTCAGGGGATAGCAATCAGCCCCAGCATTTT. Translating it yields CASSVSGDSNQPQHF.

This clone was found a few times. The CDR3 loop is CASSQVDTDGGEAFF. In nucleotides, the CDR3 is TGTGCCAGCAGCCAAGTAGATACGGACGGCGGGGAAGCTTTCTTT. The chain combines TRBV4-2 with TRBJ1-1; D gene uncertain. V was pared by 1 base and J by 8 bases, with 17 bases between. The CDR3 has 15 residues. Germline V lookup: CDR1 LGHNA, CDR2 YNFKEQ.